The TCR beta chain described here comes from a study of T cell repertoires in cytomegalovirus infection. The CDR3 runs to 14 residues. Trimming took 7 bases from V and 7 from J, leaving 17 bases between them. Germline CDR1 reads SGHTA; CDR2 reads FQGNSA. Using its own MiXCR run on the reads, TCRdb lists one record per CDR3 protein. The sample has 400,000 to 600,000 distinct CDR3 sequences, about 39% seen once; the top ten hold 35% to 50%. This clonotype was counted between two and nine times. Its antigen is currently unknown. The sequence was collected from a human donor in good health (CMV status not recorded). Some clones in this sample may be carry-over from other donors' samples. This sequence joins TRBV7-2 and TRBJ1-5; a possible D gene is TRBD1 (5 bases). Specimen: cultured PBMCs, collected from culture after CMV antigen stimulation. Here the CDR3 reads CASTPDRGGQPQHF. The CDR3 coding sequence is TGTGCCAGCACCCCCGATAGGGGTGGGCAGCCCCAGCATTTT.